This T cell receptor (beta chain) was observed in a study of early T cells in non-severe SARS-CoV-2 infection. Researchers tagged individual cDNA molecules with unique molecular identifiers. A single record per CDR3 protein comes from TCRdb applying MiXCR to the 5' RACE reads. There are around 67,000 distinct CDR3 sequences in the sample; over 9.5% occur only once, and 4.5% to 7% lies in the top ten. V lost 7 bases, J lost 3 bases, and 16 bases lay in between. CDR1 and CDR2 from the germline V gene are MNHNS and SASEGT. The CDR3 contains 15 residues. This clonotype was recorded many times. V and J are TRBV6-1 and TRBJ1-5; D is perhaps TRBD1 (6 bases). The sequence derives from an adult who was a healthcare worker with PCR-confirmed SARS-CoV-2 infection or an uninfected control (not recorded which). Material: whole blood, obtained at baseline. The CDR3 reads CASTGGAGSNQPQHF. CDR3 nucleotides: TGTGCCAGCACTGGGGGCGCGGGCTCCAATCAGCCCCAGCATTTT.